Listed below are T cell receptor beta chains from one sample, sequenced in a study of cytomegalovirus exposure and HLA in healthy donors. Using immunoSEQ multiplex PCR, the repertoire was profiled, and TCRdb retains in-frame clones only, with some absent. The data show roughly 100,000 clones, more than 85% seen once. Sample: PBMCs. The receptors derive from a woman younger than 35 in good health and CMV-seropositive. Each CDR3 is given with its conserved first and last residue. The order of the fields is CDR3 DNA, CDR3 protein, clone size, J gene, D gene, V gene. The D gene is left open where the match is weak. For some rows the clone size is stated as once, few or many, or as a class when expanded; others skip it.

cdr3_nt: TGTGCCTGGAGTGTACGGGGGGACCAGCCCCAGCATTTT; cdr3_aa: CAWSVRGDQPQHF; clone_size: -; j_call: TRBJ1-5; d_call: -; v_call: TRBV30
cdr3_nt: TGTGCCAGCAGTGAAGGACTTACCCAGCCCCAGCATTTT; cdr3_aa: CASSEGLTQPQHF; clone_size: -; j_call: TRBJ1-5; d_call: -; v_call: TRBV6-1
cdr3_nt: TGTGCCAGCAGCGTAGACAGGGGGCGAAACAATGAGCAGTTCTTC; cdr3_aa: CASSVDRGRNNEQFF; clone_size: -; j_call: TRBJ2-1; d_call: TRBD1; v_call: TRBV9
cdr3_nt: TGTGCCAGCACCAGGACTAGCACCGGGGAGCTGTTTTTT; cdr3_aa: CASTRTSTGELFF; clone_size: -; j_call: TRBJ2-2; d_call: TRBD2; v_call: TRBV27
cdr3_nt: TGTGCCAGCAGTCCACGCAGGGGCCGTGGGCAGCCCCAGCATTTT; cdr3_aa: CASSPRRGRGQPQHF; clone_size: -; j_call: TRBJ1-5; d_call: -; v_call: TRBV27
cdr3_nt: TGTGCCAGCAGTGAACTAGCGGGAGTTGGCGGGGAGCTGTTTTTT; cdr3_aa: CASSELAGVGGELFF; clone_size: -; j_call: TRBJ2-2; d_call: TRBD2; v_call: TRBV2
cdr3_nt: TGTGCCAGCAGTCACAGGCGACTGGCTGGGGCCAACGTCCTGACTTTC; cdr3_aa: CASSHRRLAGANVLTF; clone_size: -; j_call: TRBJ2-6; d_call: -; v_call: TRBV27
cdr3_nt: TGTGCCAGTAGTATACAGGCGGGCCATTCTCAGTACTTC; cdr3_aa: CASSIQAGHSQYF; clone_size: -; j_call: TRBJ2-4; d_call: -; v_call: TRBV19
cdr3_nt: TGTGCCAGCACCCTGCAAAGGGGTAGCTCCTACGAGCAGTACTTC; cdr3_aa: CASTLQRGSSYEQYF; clone_size: -; j_call: TRBJ2-7; d_call: -; v_call: TRBV6-5
cdr3_nt: TGTGCCAGCAGCTTAATCACAGGGGGCATGGGGGAGAACACTGAAGCTTTCTTT; cdr3_aa: CASSLITGGMGENTEAFF; clone_size: -; j_call: TRBJ1-1; d_call: TRBD1; v_call: TRBV5-6
cdr3_nt: TGTGCCAGCAGTTACTCCGAGGGGGAGGGCTACACCTTC; cdr3_aa: CASSYSEGEGYTF; clone_size: -; j_call: TRBJ1-2; d_call: -; v_call: TRBV27
cdr3_nt: TGCGCCAGCAGCCTGGACAGGGAACTGTTTTTT; cdr3_aa: CASSLDRELFF; clone_size: -; j_call: TRBJ1-4; d_call: TRBD1; v_call: TRBV5-1
cdr3_nt: TGTGCCAGCAACGGAGGACTAGTTCCCTACAATGAGCAGTTCTTC; cdr3_aa: CASNGGLVPYNEQFF; clone_size: -; j_call: TRBJ2-1; d_call: TRBD2; v_call: TRBV27
cdr3_nt: TGCGCCAGCAGCCAGGTTAGCGGGAACCATGAGCAGTTCTTC; cdr3_aa: CASSQVSGNHEQFF; clone_size: once; j_call: TRBJ2-1; d_call: TRBD2; v_call: TRBV4-1
cdr3_nt: TGTGCCAGCAGTAAAGGACAGGGGGTGGTGCCCCAGCATTTT; cdr3_aa: CASSKGQGVVPQHF; clone_size: few; j_call: TRBJ1-5; d_call: TRBD1; v_call: TRBV27
cdr3_nt: TGTGCCAGCAGTAGCGGACATCAGCCTCACACCATATATTTT; cdr3_aa: CASSSGHQPHTIYF; clone_size: -; j_call: TRBJ1-3; d_call: -; v_call: TRBV5-4
cdr3_nt: TGTGCCAGCAGCCCCCAGGAGGCTCAGCCCCAGCATTTT; cdr3_aa: CASSPQEAQPQHF; clone_size: -; j_call: TRBJ1-5; d_call: -; v_call: TRBV7-9
cdr3_nt: TGTGCCAGCAGCCAAGATAGGGGGACTAGCGGGGTCCAGGGTGGCATTCAGTACTTC; cdr3_aa: CASSQDRGTSGVQGGIQYF; clone_size: -; j_call: TRBJ2-4; d_call: TRBD2; v_call: TRBV4-2
cdr3_nt: TGTGCCAGTAGTCGGACTCCAGGGGCCAATCAGCCCCAGCATTTT; cdr3_aa: CASSRTPGANQPQHF; clone_size: once; j_call: TRBJ1-5; d_call: -; v_call: TRBV19
cdr3_nt: TGCGCCAGCAGCCCCTCCGGGACAGGCCTGAACACTGAAGCTTTCTTT; cdr3_aa: CASSPSGTGLNTEAFF; clone_size: -; j_call: TRBJ1-1; d_call: TRBD1; v_call: TRBV4-1
cdr3_nt: TGTGCCAGCTCACCGCTTCCAGGGTCGGAGACCCAGTACTTC; cdr3_aa: CASSPLPGSETQYF; clone_size: few; j_call: TRBJ2-5; d_call: -; v_call: TRBV18
cdr3_nt: TGTGCCTGGAGTTTAATGGGACAGGGGTATAATGAGCAGTTCTTC; cdr3_aa: CAWSLMGQGYNEQFF; clone_size: few; j_call: TRBJ2-1; d_call: TRBD1; v_call: TRBV30
cdr3_nt: TGTGCCAGCAGCCCGTCGCAAGGCAGGACAGATACGCAGTATTTT; cdr3_aa: CASSPSQGRTDTQYF; clone_size: -; j_call: TRBJ2-3; d_call: -; v_call: TRBV11-2
cdr3_nt: TGTGCCATCTCCCCCCAGAGCACAGATACGCAGTATTTT; cdr3_aa: CAISPQSTDTQYF; clone_size: -; j_call: TRBJ2-3; d_call: -; v_call: TRBV10-3
cdr3_nt: TGTGCCAGCAGTTTGGGACAGGGGAAAATCTCTGAAGCTTTCTTT; cdr3_aa: CASSLGQGKISEAFF; clone_size: -; j_call: TRBJ1-1; d_call: TRBD1; v_call: TRBV6-5
cdr3_nt: TGTGCCAGCAGCCCCGGGGGGGGTGGGGGAAATTCACCCCTCCACTTT; cdr3_aa: CASSPGGGGGNSPLHF; clone_size: -; j_call: TRBJ1-6; d_call: -; v_call: TRBV4-2
cdr3_nt: TGTGCCTGGAGTTCGGTATACGAGCAGTACTTC; cdr3_aa: CAWSSVYEQYF; clone_size: -; j_call: TRBJ2-7; d_call: -; v_call: TRBV30
cdr3_nt: TGTGCCAGCAGTGACTCGGCTCGAGGAGACCAGACTGAAGCTTTCTTT; cdr3_aa: CASSDSARGDQTEAFF; clone_size: few; j_call: TRBJ1-1; d_call: -; v_call: TRBV6-4
cdr3_nt: TGTGCCAGCAGTTTACTGACAGGGGGCAACTATGGCTACACCTTC; cdr3_aa: CASSLLTGGNYGYTF; clone_size: -; j_call: TRBJ1-2; d_call: TRBD1; v_call: TRBV27
cdr3_nt: TGTGCCAGCAGCTTGGGTAGGACGACGCGGGGCTATGGCTACACCTTC; cdr3_aa: CASSLGRTTRGYGYTF; clone_size: -; j_call: TRBJ1-2; d_call: -; v_call: TRBV5-5
cdr3_nt: TGTGCCAGCAGTTTTCCCGCAGGGTCCTACGAGCAGTACTTC; cdr3_aa: CASSFPAGSYEQYF; clone_size: -; j_call: TRBJ2-7; d_call: -; v_call: TRBV28